This T cell receptor (beta chain) was sequenced for a study of vaccination and CD4 T cells after COVID-19. With the Oncomine TCR Beta short-read assay, DNA from cultured CD4+ T cells was sequenced. TCRdb reprocessed the PCR reads via MiXCR and lists one record per CDR3 protein. The profile shows tens of thousands of distinct CDR3 sequences, 43% of them singletons. Treatment denoted: roughly 10-day PBMC culture with coronavirus spike peptide pools or control peptides (ViraFEST assay). Expanded clonotypes were found by TCR sequencing after peptide-pool stimulation (ViraFEST). The dates of positive PCR tests extended from March through December 2020 and came before the US Alpha, Beta and Delta variants. Points on this clonotype: Antigen unknown.

Study results and caveats: Convalescent patients' vaccine-specific clones were spike mono-reactive in 304 of 307 cases.

There are 15 residues in the CDR3. CDR1 LNHDA and CDR2 SQIVND come from the germline V gene (reference sequence). V gave up 2 bases and J gave up 0 bases, with 8 bases separating them. The specimen was CD4+ T cells from blood, cultured in vitro. The origin of this receptor is a human donor who had recovered from COVID-19. The V gene is TRBV19, the J gene TRBJ2-1; a possible D gene is TRBD2 (5 bases). The DNA of the CDR3 is TGTGCCAGTAGTATACTAGCTAACTCCTACAATGAGCAGTTCTTC. This sequence encodes CASSILANSYNEQFF.